This T cell receptor beta chain was sequenced for a study of T cell responses to AZD1222 COVID-19 vaccine. Broader study findings: Dominant CD4 TCR responses targeted spike regions 160-218 and 743-854. Epitopes outside B.1.351 and B.1.1.7 mutated regions reportedly drew nearly half of spike TCRs. Possibly, clonal diversity was underestimated; donors were largely white British and included more females. All repertoire sampling was performed exclusively after the peak T cell response.

In regard to this clone: Its antigen is still unknown.

TCRdb's copy holds only in-frame clones and misses some; the assay was immunoSEQ multiplex PCR. The table records around 210,000 clones, around 94% of them present only once. Germline V gene data show CDR1 as MNHEY and CDR2 as SVGEGT. Deletions cut 4 bases from V and 10 bases from J, with 20 bases between. There are 15 residues in the CDR3. The source is an adult who received the MenACWY meningococcal vaccine as a control. The chain has TRBV6-2 or TRBV6-3 and TRBJ1-5; tentatively, D is TRBD1 (5 bases). The sequenced sample was peripheral blood, obtained 28 days after the second dose of the MenACWY control vaccine. The CDR3 DNA is TGTGCCAGCAGTTCAATCCGACAGACAATCAGCCCCCAGCATTTT. Encoded protein: CASSSIRQTISPQHF.